This is a list of T cell receptor beta chains from one sample in a study of technical replicates of blood from several donors. TCRdb's table, derived via immunoSEQ multiplex PCR, lists solely in-frame clones and lacks some. Altogether 45,000 to 60,000 clones are present, less than 95% being singletons, with the ten largest covering approximately 2.9%. The sample consisted of PBMCs. Receptors originate from a human donor in good health. Some clones in this sample may be carry-over from other donors' samples. Each CDR3 is given with its conserved first and last residue. Each record gives: J gene, clone size, D gene, V gene, CDR3 protein, CDR3 DNA. D genes are given only for firm matches. Size is stated for part of the rows, as once, few or many counts, or as a class when the clone is expanded.

TRBJ2-1,.,TRBD2,TRBV7-9,CASSSQGLAGDEQFF,TGTGCCAGCAGCTCTCAAGGACTAGCGGGAGATGAGCAGTTCTTC
TRBJ2-3,once,.,TRBV15,CATSRDPGDLDTQYF,TGTGCCACCAGCAGAGATCCAGGGGATTTGGATACGCAGTATTTT
TRBJ1-5,.,.,TRBV7-8,CASSSQPGLRSQHF,TGTGCCAGCAGCTCCCAGCCAGGACTTCGATCCCAGCATTTT
TRBJ2-7,.,TRBD2,TRBV6-1,CASSPEAGSSYEQYF,TGTGCCAGCAGCCCCGAAGCGGGGTCTTCCTACGAGCAGTACTTC
TRBJ2-1,.,TRBD1,TRBV4-3,CASSQQGEIGNEQFF,TGCGCCAGCAGCCAACAGGGGGAGATAGGGAATGAGCAGTTCTTC
TRBJ1-5,.,TRBD1,TRBV30,CAWTPGQLNQPQHF,TGTGCCTGGACCCCGGGACAGTTAAATCAGCCCCAGCATTTT
TRBJ2-7,.,TRBD1,TRBV27,CARAQGAYTYEQYF,TGTGCCAGGGCCCAGGGGGCGTATACGTACGAGCAGTACTTC
TRBJ2-7,.,.,TRBV6-6,CASSYGSGYEQYF,TGTGCCAGCAGTTACGGTAGCGGCTACGAGCAGTACTTC
TRBJ1-1,once,TRBD1,TRBV27,CASSVGQGQGAFF,TGTGCCAGCAGCGTCGGACAGGGCCAAGGGGCTTTCTTT
TRBJ2-7,.,TRBD2,TRBV11-2,CASSLGIAGGRDEQYF,TGTGCCAGCAGCTTGGGGATAGCGGGAGGGCGGGACGAGCAGTACTTC
TRBJ2-5,once,.,TRBV15,CATSSYRQFQETQYF,TGTGCCACCAGCAGTTACCGACAGTTCCAAGAGACCCAGTACTTC
TRBJ1-1,once,TRBD1,TRBV6-5,CASSYVRQGGTEAFF,TGTGCCAGCAGTTACGTACGACAGGGCGGCACTGAAGCTTTCTTT
TRBJ2-5,.,TRBD2,TRBV13,CASSLEGSGETQYF,TGTGCCAGCAGCTTAGAGGGTAGCGGGGAGACCCAGTACTTC
TRBJ2-3,.,.,TRBV5-1,CASSLVPITDTQYF,TGCGCCAGCAGCTTGGTCCCAATCACAGATACGCAGTATTTT
TRBJ1-2,.,.,TRBV7-3,CARRRGPGYTF,TGTGCCAGGAGGAGGGGTCCTGGCTACACCTTC
TRBJ2-7,.,.,TRBV19,CASSLDTRGYEQYF,TGTGCCAGTAGTCTTGATACCCGGGGGTACGAGCAGTACTTC
TRBJ1-1,.,TRBD1,TRBV2,CASSWTGGTEAFF,TGTGCCAGCAGTTGGACAGGGGGCACTGAAGCTTTCTTT
TRBJ1-2,few,.,TRBV7-2,CASNRSPGNYGYTF,TGTGCCAGCAACCGTTCGCCCGGGAACTATGGCTACACCTTC
TRBJ2-2,.,TRBD1,TRBV2,CASSPKTGSNTGELFF,TGTGCCAGCAGTCCTAAGACAGGGTCGAACACCGGGGAGCTGTTTTTT
TRBJ1-6,.,.,TRBV7-9,CASSFRTGDGSYNSPLHF,TGTGCCAGCAGCTTTAGGACTGGAGACGGCTCCTATAATTCACCCCTCCACTTT
TRBJ2-3,.,.,TRBV10-3,CAISEAGGLTDTQYF,TGTGCCATCAGTGAGGCAGGGGGACTCACAGATACGCAGTATTTT
TRBJ2-4,.,.,TRBV7-6,CASTARQGQNIQYF,TGTGCCAGCACCGCACGGCAGGGGCAAAACATTCAGTACTTC
TRBJ1-2,.,.,TRBV5-5,CASIPGMGYGYTF,TGTGCCAGCATCCCAGGGATGGGCTATGGCTACACCTTC
TRBJ2-6,.,.,TRBV7-6,CASRPRAANVLTF,TGTGCCAGCAGACCCAGGGCGGCCAACGTCCTGACTTTC
TRBJ1-2,.,.,TRBV5-6,CASSPIGIRGYTF,TGTGCCAGCAGCCCAATCGGGATTCGGGGCTACACCTTC
TRBJ2-3,.,TRBD2,TRBV29-1,CSVGSGATDTQYF,TGCAGCGTTGGTAGCGGGGCCACAGATACGCAGTATTTT
TRBJ1-5,.,TRBD1,TRBV30,CAWSVRGGGGQPQHF,TGTGCCTGGAGTGTACGAGGGGGCGGAGGTCAGCCCCAGCATTTT
TRBJ2-2,.,TRBD1,TRBV7-3,CASSSDRVTGELFF,TGTGCCAGCAGTTCCGACAGGGTCACCGGGGAGCTGTTTTTT
TRBJ2-7,.,.,TRBV2,CASSADRHSYEQYF,TGTGCCAGCAGTGCCGACAGGCACTCCTACGAGCAGTACTTC
TRBJ2-5,.,TRBD2,TRBV2,CASKYSGARETQYF,TGTGCCAGCAAATATAGCGGGGCCAGGGAGACCCAGTACTTC
TRBJ2-3,.,.,TRBV9,CASSVGDNARTDTQYF,TGTGCCAGCAGCGTAGGGGACAATGCCCGCACAGATACGCAGTATTTT
TRBJ2-6,once,.,TRBV9,CASSVAQFSGANVLTF,TGTGCCAGCAGCGTAGCGCAGTTCTCTGGGGCCAACGTCCTGACTTTC
TRBJ2-7,.,.,TRBV11-2,CASSLDHSYEQYF,TGTGCCAGCAGCTTAGATCATTCCTACGAGCAGTACTTC
TRBJ1-1,once,TRBD1,TRBV28,CASRGQAVTEAFF,TGTGCCAGCAGGGGACAGGCGGTCACTGAAGCTTTCTTT
TRBJ1-2,.,TRBD1,TRBV6-1,CASSEGSTGIGYTF,TGTGCCAGCAGTGAAGGGTCGACAGGGATCGGCTACACCTTC
TRBJ2-1,once,TRBD1,TRBV2,CASMGQVEVNEQFF,TGTGCCAGCATGGGACAGGTGGAGGTCAATGAGCAGTTCTTC